Sequencing of this T cell receptor beta chain was carried out in a study of identical twins. Findings and limits, study-wide: For monozygotic twins, models underestimated out-of-frame TCR alpha sharing.

TCRdb re-derived calls from the 5' RACE reads in MiXCR, one entry per CDR3 protein. Of a few hundred thousand distinct CDR3 sequences listed, approximately 9.6% are singletons. This clonotype was detected only a few times. Its antigen is not identified. Mismatch with germline at one junction end may stem from a read error. CDR3 size: 13 residues. Looked up from germline, CDR1 is SNHLY and CDR2 is FYNNEI. The sample was also linked to a second study, of yellow fever vaccine responses in identical twins.

J is TRBJ2-5 and V is TRBV2, with D perhaps matching TRBD1 (6 bases). The sequencing sample was made of PBMCs. This TCR was recovered from a woman between 18 and 29 years old in good health. The chain's CDR3 is CAGAGQGQGTQYF. In DNA form, the CDR3 reads TGTGCAGGAGCCGGGCAGGGGCAAGGGACCCAGTACTTC.